This TCR beta chain was documented in a study of T cell repertoires in cytomegalovirus infection. On the study more broadly: The authors used CMV epitopes that were HLA-C-restricted (recently identified) and HLA-B-restricted (well studied). Carrying CMV and the relevant HLA type showed in public TCR beta signatures.

V trimming: 2 bases; J trimming: 5 bases; junction bases outside the gene matches: 5. The germline gives CDR1 SGHDN, CDR2 FVKESK. CDR3 length equals 15 residues. Details on this clonotype: Its antigen is still unknown.

TCRdb used MiXCR to reprocess the reads, holding one entry per CDR3 protein. The table has under 850,000 distinct CDR3 sequences, 33% seen once. Study-wide results and limits: Based on cumulative public TCR beta family frequency, carriers of CMV plus the relevant HLA were identified. The ex vivo response was dominated by HLA-C-restricted CMV-specific TCR beta clonotypes.

Specimen: cultured PBMCs, collected from culture after CMV antigen stimulation. The receptor was derived from a human donor in good health (CMV status not recorded). Some clones in this sample may be carry-over from other donors' samples. This rearrangement joins TRBV14 to TRBJ2-1, with 8 positions matching TRBD2. CDR3 protein: CASSQLRGRHNEQFF. The CDR3 DNA reads TGTGCCAGCAGCCAACTCCGCGGGAGGCACAATGAGCAGTTCTTC.